Each of the 26 T cell receptor beta chains below was sequenced from the same sample in a study of blood T cell repertoires in COVID-19. TCRdb's copy holds only in-frame clones and misses some; the assay was immunoSEQ multiplex PCR. This sample has 400,000 or so clones, with nearly 90% found just once. Sequences were obtained from PBMCs or T cells enriched from blood (not recorded which). The receptors stem from a woman aged 40-49 years with acute COVID-19.

This rearrangement joins TRBV3-1 (or the pseudogene TRBV3-2) to TRBJ1-6, with no clear D. CDR1 LGHDT and CDR2 YNNKEL come from the germline V gene (reference sequence). There are 15 residues in the CDR3. Trimming shortened V by 4 bases and J by 6 bases, and 13 bases separated the two germline ends. This chain's CDR3 is CASSRHEFPNSPLHF. The DNA of the CDR3 is TGTGCCAGCAGCCGCCACGAGTTTCCTAATTCACCCCTCCACTTT.

The chain uses TRBV10-3 and TRBJ1-1; D not resolved. The germline V gene has CDR1 ENHRY and CDR2 SYGVKD. The ends were cut back, 0 bases at V and 8 bases at J, with 7 bases in the middle. The CDR3 sequence is 12 residues long. The CDR3 is CAISESGREAFF. CDR3 DNA: TGTGCCATCAGTGAGTCTGGCAGGGAAGCTTTCTTT.

This rearrangement joins TRBV2 to TRBJ1-4; D ambiguous. V dropped 2 bases and J dropped 3 bases, with 10 bases sitting between them. Germline V gene data show CDR1 as SNHLY and CDR2 as FYNNEI. The CDR3 has 15 residues. The CDR3 here is CASSESQAPNEKLFF. In nucleotides, the CDR3 is TGTGCCAGCAGTGAATCGCAGGCCCCTAATGAAAAACTGTTTTTT.

The chain is built from TRBV10-3 and TRBJ1-5; 10 bases line up with TRBD1. Per the germline V gene, CDR1 is ENHRY and CDR2 is SYGVKD. Germline trimming cut 4 bases from V and 7 bases from J; bases unmatched to any gene: 13. The length of the CDR3 is 17 residues. The CDR3 loop reads CAISGTSPTGGHQPQHF. The CDR3 nucleotides read TGTGCCATCAGTGGCACCTCTCCGACAGGGGGCCACCAGCCCCAGCATTTT.

V is TRBV6-6 and J is TRBJ2-2; no reliable D call. Germline values: CDR1 MNHNY, CDR2 SVGAGI (reference sequence). Trimming left V 0 bases short and J 0 bases short, with 8 bases between. The CDR3 runs 16 residues. In nucleotides, the CDR3 is TGTGCCAGCAGTTACTCTTCCAGGACGAACACCGGGGAGCTGTTTTTT. This encodes CASSYSSRTNTGELFF.

CDR3 amino acids: CASSEVSGVTTDTQYF. CDR3 coding DNA: TGTGCCAGCAGTGAGGTTAGCGGGGTAACCACAGATACGCAGTATTTT. The rearrangement uses TRBV2 and TRBJ2-3; 8 nucleotides agree with TRBD2. The V gene end was trimmed by 3 bases and the J gene end by 2 bases; junction bases not matched to a gene: 7. Germline V gene sequence: CDR1 SNHLY, CDR2 FYNNEI. The CDR3 loop spans 16 amino acids. The full variable domain, with the rest looked up from reference TRBV2 and TRBJ2-3, is EPEVTQTPSHQVTQMGQEVILRCVPISNHLYFYWYRQILGQKVEFLVSFYNNEISEKSEIFDDQFSVERPDGSNFTLKIRSTKLEDSAMYFCASSEVSGVTTDTQYFGPGTRLTVL.

This clone has a single count. The chain uses TRBV19 and TRBJ1-1; D perhaps matches TRBD1 (5 bases). Trimming pared 4 bases from V and 1 base from J, leaving 13 bases between. Germline assignment: CDR1 LNHDA and CDR2 SQIVND (reference sequence). The CDR3 has 15 residues. The CDR3 bases are TGTGCCAGTAGTAGCCCCGGGGGACCGAACACTGAAGCTTTCTTT. It encodes CASSSPGGPNTEAFF.

The rearrangement uses TRBV5-4 and TRBJ1-2; TRBD1 agrees at 7 bases. Germline loops: CDR1 SGHNT, CDR2 YYREEE (reference sequence). Unmatched junction bases numbered 10, after V lost 5 bases and J lost 0 bases. The CDR3 covers 16 residues. The CDR3 spells CASSRGTELPNYGYTF. DNA of the CDR3: TGTGCCAGCAGTAGGGGGACAGAACTCCCTAACTATGGCTACACCTTC.

The chain employs TRBV12-3 or TRBV12-4 and TRBJ1-1, with 7 bases aligning to TRBD1. The V segment lost 6 bases and the J segment 1 base; nucleotides outside the gene matches: 2. The CDR3 is made up of 13 amino acids. CDR3 sequence (DNA): TGTGCCAGCAGGTGGACAGGGAACACTGAAGCTTTCTTT. Amino acids: CASRWTGNTEAFF.

This chain links TRBV9 with TRBJ2-2; a weak D match, TRBD2 (5 bases). V shed 7 bases and J shed 3 bases, with 13 bases lying between them. This CDR3 has 14 residues. Germline V gives CDR1 SGDLS, CDR2 YYNGEE. CDR3 coding DNA: TGTGCCAGCCGGAGGCAGGTCGACACCGGGGAGCTGTTTTTT. This encodes CASRRQVDTGELFF. Complete variable domain (other parts from reference TRBV9 and TRBJ2-2): DSGVTQTPKHLITATGQRVTLRCSPRSGDLSVYWYQQSLDQGLQFLIQYYNGEERAKGNILERFSAQQFPDLHSELNLSSLELGDSALYFCASRRQVDTGELFFGEGSRLTVL.

The V call is TRBV18, the J call TRBJ2-3; TRBD1 is a possible D gene (6 bases). Germline CDR1 is KGHSH and CDR2 is LQKENI. Trimming stripped 5 bases from V and 5 bases from J, with 11 bases between. The CDR3 totals 13 residues. The CDR3 sequence: CASSLQGLDTQYF. The CDR3 DNA is TGTGCCAGCTCATTACAGGGATTAGATACGCAGTATTTT.

The chain employs TRBV6-5 and TRBJ1-5; D unresolved. Germline V CDR1 and CDR2: MNHEY, SVGAGI. Trimming took off 4 bases at V and 0 bases at J, with 13 bases between the two ends. The CDR3 consists of 16 residues. CDR3 DNA: TGTGCCAGCAGTTCCAGATCGGGGAATAGCAATCAGCCCCAGCATTTT. Protein sequence: CASSSRSGNSNQPQHF.

This chain connects TRBV11-2 to TRBJ2-7, with 14 bases fitting TRBD2. CDR1 is SGHAT and CDR2 is FQNNGV in the germline V gene. V lost 4 bases and J lost 5; bases outside the gene matches: 4. This CDR3 comprises 15 residues. The CDR3 bases are TGTGCCAGCAGCTGGACTAGCGGGGGGACGGACGAGCAGTACTTC. This sequence encodes CASSWTSGGTDEQYF.

The rearrangement uses TRBV18 and TRBJ2-1; 11 bases agree with TRBD1. Germline V gene sequence: CDR1 KGHSH, CDR2 LQKENI. CDR3 length equals 16 residues. V shed 3 bases, J shed 9 bases, and the junction held 10 bases outside the gene matches. Here the CDR3 reads CASSPRGTGGRSEQFF. The CDR3 DNA reads TGTGCCAGCTCACCCCGGGGGACAGGGGGGCGCAGTGAGCAGTTCTTC.

V is TRBV30 and J is TRBJ1-1; D uncertain. The V end was cut by 3 bases, the J end by 4 bases, with 9 bases between. Germline assignment: CDR1 GTSNPN and CDR2 SVGIG (reference sequence). The CDR3 covers 12 residues. Written as DNA, the CDR3 is TGTGCCTGGAGCGCGGTCGGCACTGAAGCTTTCTTT. Its translation: CAWSAVGTEAFF.

The chain is built from TRBV11-2 and TRBJ2-3; weak D call: TRBD2 (7 bases). Trimming removed 6 bases from V and 3 bases from J, with 16 bases in between. Looked up from germline, CDR1 is SGHAT and CDR2 is FQNNGV. There are 15 residues in the CDR3. The CDR3 nucleotides read TGTGCCAGCAGGGAACTCCGGGGGGCAACAGATACGCAGTATTTT. Translated: CASRELRGATDTQYF.

The chain combines TRBV7-9 with TRBJ2-7; D is possibly TRBD1 (6 bases). Germline lookup yields CDR1 SEHNR and CDR2 FQNEAQ (reference sequence). V was cut by 2 bases and J by 6 bases, with 8 bases left in between. This CDR3 is 12 amino acids long. This chain's CDR3 is CASSLLTGEQYF. CDR3 bases: TGTGCCAGCAGCTTATTGACAGGCGAGCAGTACTTC.

This clone was seen more than once but under ten times. V and J are TRBV20-1 and TRBJ1-1; D is unresolved. Trimming left V 5 bases short and J 5 bases short, with 15 bases between. The CDR3 has 13 residues. Germline V CDR1 and CDR2: DFQATT, SNEGSKA (reference sequence). The CDR3 is CSAGDPPQTEAFF. The CDR3 DNA is TGCAGTGCTGGTGACCCTCCTCAGACTGAAGCTTTCTTT.

The rearrangement links TRBV11-2 to TRBJ2-3; 8 nucleotides agree with TRBD1. Germline CDR1 is SGHAT and CDR2 is FQNNGV. Trimming took 1 base from V and 1 from J; bases not matched to a gene: 4. This CDR3 has 16 residues. The CDR3 reads CASSLVRGHGTDTQYF. DNA for the CDR3: TGTGCCAGCAGCTTAGTCAGGGGGCATGGCACAGATACGCAGTATTTT. The full variable domain, its missing parts supplied by reference TRBV11-2 and TRBJ2-3, is EAGVAQSPRYKIIEKRQSVAFWCNPISGHATLYWYQQILGQGPKLLIQFQNNGVVDDSQLPKDRFSAERLKGVDSTLKIQPAKLEDSAVYLCASSLVRGHGTDTQYFGPGTRLTVL.

J is TRBJ1-2 and V is TRBV18; 9 bases are a match to TRBD1. V was clipped by 5 bases and J by 10 bases; unmatched bases: 8. CDR3 length equals 13 residues. Germline CDR1 reads KGHSH; CDR2 reads LQKENI. The CDR3 region is CASSFTGGGVYTF. In nucleotides, the CDR3 is TGTGCCAGCTCATTTACAGGGGGCGGTGTCTACACCTTC.

The chain couples TRBV7-6 to TRBJ2-5; 10 bases line up with TRBD1. This CDR3 has 15 residues. Trimming at V came to 2 bases and at J to 4 bases, leaving 4 bases not matched to a gene. Germline CDR1 SGHVS, CDR2 FNYEAQ. CDR3 bases: TGTGCCAGCAGCTTATCGGGACAGGGGTCAGAGACCCAGTACTTC. Protein: CASSLSGQGSETQYF.

The chain employs TRBV3-1 (or the pseudogene TRBV3-2) and TRBJ1-5; weak D call: TRBD1 (5 bases). The germline V and J ends were trimmed by 6 bases and 2 bases, with 17 bases remaining between them. The length of the CDR3 is 16 residues. Germline V gene lookup returns CDR1 LGHDT and CDR2 YNNKEL (reference sequence). CDR3: CASSESQGRGNQPQHF. The CDR3 region has the DNA TGTGCCAGCAGTGAGTCCCAGGGTCGAGGCAATCAGCCCCAGCATTTT.

The chain employs TRBV20-1 and TRBJ1-2; D is unresolved. V was clipped by 3 bases and J by 1 base, with 6 bases between them. The CDR3 contains 12 residues. Germline CDR1 DFQATT, CDR2 SNEGSKA (reference sequence). In DNA, the CDR3 is TGCAGTGCTAGTAACGGTAACTATGGCTACACCTTC. Its protein is CSASNGNYGYTF.

The V call is TRBV3-1 (or the pseudogene TRBV3-2), the J call TRBJ1-2; D is ambiguous. Trimming pared 1 base from V and 8 bases from J, leaving 5 bases between. Germline-derived CDR1 and CDR2 are LGHDT and YNNKEL (reference sequence). The CDR3 consists of 11 residues. In nucleotides, the CDR3 is TGTGCCAGCAGCCAAGCTGCGGGCTACACCTTC. It translates to CASSQAAGYTF.

The chain is built from TRBV4-1 and TRBJ2-3; 8 bases map to TRBD2. V was clipped by 0 bases and J by 2 bases; unmatched bases: 16. Germline CDR1 is MGHRA and CDR2 is YSYEKL. The CDR3 has 20 residues. For the CDR3, the DNA is TGCGCCAGCAGCCAAGAAGGCCCCCCCATCGAGCGGGGGACCACAGATACGCAGTATTTT. Encoded protein: CASSQEGPPIERGTTDTQYF.

A note on this clone: The sample holds other DNA sequences that translate to the same CDR3. The rearrangement joins TRBV29-1 to TRBJ2-3, with 11 nucleotides matching TRBD2. The CDR3 is 14 amino acids. V lost 4 bases and J lost 3; bases outside the gene matches: 3. CDR1 is SQVTM and CDR2 is ANQGSEA in the germline V gene. This chain's CDR3 is CSVGTSGGTDTQYF. The DNA for the CDR3 is TGCAGCGTTGGAACTAGCGGGGGTACAGATACGCAGTATTTT.